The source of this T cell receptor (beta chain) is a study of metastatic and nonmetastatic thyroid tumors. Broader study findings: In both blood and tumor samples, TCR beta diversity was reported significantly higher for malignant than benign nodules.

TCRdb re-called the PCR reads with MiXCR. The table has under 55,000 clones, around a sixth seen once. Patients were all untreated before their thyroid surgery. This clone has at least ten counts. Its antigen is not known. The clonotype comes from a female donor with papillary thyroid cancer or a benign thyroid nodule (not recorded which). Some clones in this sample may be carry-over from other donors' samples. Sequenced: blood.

Here the CDR3 reads CASSQEYSTDTQYF. DNA for the CDR3: TGTGCCAGCAGCCAAGAGTACAGCACAGATACGCAGTATTTT. V and J are TRBV3-1 and TRBJ2-3, with D uncertain. Between the trimmed V and J ends, which lost 0 bases and 0 bases, there was a span of 4 bases. This CDR3 has 14 residues. Germline V lookup: CDR1 LGHDT, CDR2 YNNKEL (reference sequence).